This T cell receptor beta chain was documented in a study of PD-1 blockade in classical Hodgkin lymphoma. This CDR3 has 13 amino acids. Between the trimmed V and J ends, which lost 6 bases and 0 bases, there was a span of 11 bases. Germline V gene data show CDR1 as SQVTM and CDR2 as ANQGSEA. The count of this clone is one. The antigen is unknown. Assay: immunoSEQ multiplex PCR; the TCRdb copy retains only in-frame clones and omits some. The repertoire holds over 35,000 clones, with approximately 86% as singletons. Overall study results and limits: According to reports, newly diagnosed patients had lower baseline TCR diversity than healthy donors, and relapsed/refractory patients had lower baseline TCR diversity still. In CD4+ cells, TCR diversity went up significantly by C4D1, but in CD8+ cells it did not.

Every patient had relapsed following autologous stem cell transplantation, and cohorts differed in brentuximab vedotin exposure. Material: peripheral blood mononuclear cells (PBMCs), obtained before the second cycle of nivolumab. The receptor comes from a human donor with classical Hodgkin lymphoma. The chain links TRBV29-1 to TRBJ1-1; D is perhaps TRBD1 (5 bases). CDR3 bases: TGCAGCGTGGCGGTGGGGCTGAACACTGAAGCTTTCTTT. Amino acid sequence: CSVAVGLNTEAFF.